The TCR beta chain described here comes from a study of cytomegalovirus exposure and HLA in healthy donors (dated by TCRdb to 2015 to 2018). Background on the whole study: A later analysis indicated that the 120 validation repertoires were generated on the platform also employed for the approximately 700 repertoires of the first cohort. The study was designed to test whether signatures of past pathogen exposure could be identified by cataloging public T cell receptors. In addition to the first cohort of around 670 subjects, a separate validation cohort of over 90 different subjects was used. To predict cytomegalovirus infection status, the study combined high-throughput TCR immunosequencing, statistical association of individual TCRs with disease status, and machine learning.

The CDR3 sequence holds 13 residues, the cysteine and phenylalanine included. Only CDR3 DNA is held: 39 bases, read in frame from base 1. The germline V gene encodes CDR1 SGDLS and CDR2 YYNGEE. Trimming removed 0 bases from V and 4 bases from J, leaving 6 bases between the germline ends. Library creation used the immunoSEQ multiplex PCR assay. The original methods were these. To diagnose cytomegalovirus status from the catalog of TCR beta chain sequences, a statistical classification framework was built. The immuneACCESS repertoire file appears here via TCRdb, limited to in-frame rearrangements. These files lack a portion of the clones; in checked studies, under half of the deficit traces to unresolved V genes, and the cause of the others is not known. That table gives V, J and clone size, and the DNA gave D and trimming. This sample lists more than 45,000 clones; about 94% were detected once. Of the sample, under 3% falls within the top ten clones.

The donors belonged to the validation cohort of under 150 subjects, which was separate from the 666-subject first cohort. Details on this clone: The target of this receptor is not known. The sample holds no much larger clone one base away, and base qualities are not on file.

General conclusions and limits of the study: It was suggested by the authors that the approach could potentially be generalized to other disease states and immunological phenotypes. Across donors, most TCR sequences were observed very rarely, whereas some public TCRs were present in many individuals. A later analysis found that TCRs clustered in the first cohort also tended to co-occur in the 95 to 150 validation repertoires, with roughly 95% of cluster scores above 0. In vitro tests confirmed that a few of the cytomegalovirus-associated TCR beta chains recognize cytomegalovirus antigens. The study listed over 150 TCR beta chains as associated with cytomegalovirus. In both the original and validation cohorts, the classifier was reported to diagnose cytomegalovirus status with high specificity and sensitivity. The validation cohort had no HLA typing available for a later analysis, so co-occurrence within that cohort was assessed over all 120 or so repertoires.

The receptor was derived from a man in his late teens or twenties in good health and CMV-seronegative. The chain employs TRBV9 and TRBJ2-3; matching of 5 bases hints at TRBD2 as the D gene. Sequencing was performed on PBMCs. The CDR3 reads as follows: CASSVGGADTQYF. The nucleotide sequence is TGTGCCAGCAGCGTAGGGGGAGCAGATACGCAGTATTTT. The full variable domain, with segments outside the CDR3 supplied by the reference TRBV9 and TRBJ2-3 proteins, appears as DSGVTQTPKHLITATGQRVTLRCSPRSGDLSVYWYQQSLDQGLQFLIQYYNGEERAKGNILERFSAQQFPDLHSELNLSSLELGDSALYFCASSVGGADTQYFGPGTRLTVL.